This T cell receptor beta chain was retrieved from a study of T cell repertoires in cytomegalovirus infection. Study results and caveats: The response measured ex vivo was dominated by TCR beta clonotypes (HLA-C-restricted and CMV-specific). The cumulative frequency of public TCR beta families identified carriers of CMV plus the relevant HLA.

TCRdb redid the calling of the reads with MiXCR, one entry per CDR3 protein. The table has roughly 920,000 distinct CDR3 sequences, roughly 31% seen once. About this clonotype itself: Its matching antigen is unknown.

The CDR3 totals 13 residues. Per the germline V gene, CDR1 is SNHLY and CDR2 is FYNNEI. The V gene end was trimmed by 8 bases and the J gene end by 4 bases; junction bases not matched to a gene: 4. The V call is TRBV2, the J call TRBJ2-5, with 10 bases aligning to TRBD1. The origin of this receptor is a human donor in good health (CMV status not recorded). Some clones in this sample may be carry-over from other donors' samples. This sample comprised cultured CD8+ T cells from PBMCs, obtained from culture after CMV antigen stimulation. The CDR3 spells CASQGQGLETQYF. The DNA of the CDR3 is TGTGCCAGCCAGGGACAGGGGCTAGAGACCCAGTACTTC.